The source of this TCR beta chain is a study of blood T cell repertoires in COVID-19 (TCRdb year 2020). Concerning the study at large: Samples covering the acute and convalescent phases of COVID-19 were provided by collaborators in the United States, Italy and Spain. The material from the prospective study consisted of cDNA or gDNA derived from T cells, B-cell-depleted T cells, or PBMCs. Deeply sampled blood TCRbeta repertoires from subjects exposed to, actively infected with, or recovered from COVID-19 were included in the dataset. A freely available public database, intended as a resource for researchers studying the immune response to SARS-CoV-2, is where the repertoires were released. Samples came from the ongoing ImmuneRACE study (first 160 participants) plus 1,254 subjects from 6 global collaborators. Nearly every sample came with metadata listing a de-identified subject ID, COVID-19 status, age in years and sex. Where available, HLA class I and class II types were taken from metadata supplied by the sample provider and were not determined by assay-based typing. The paper as a whole reports these results and caveats: The quantity of clinical and demographic metadata differed by source and by participant and was supplied without curation.

The germline V and J ends show losses of 3 bases and 6 bases respectively, and no gene match explains 9 bases of the junction. The germline V gene (reference sequence) supplies CDR1 DFQATT and CDR2 SNEGSKA. The CDR3 covers 14 residues, taking in both the cysteine and the phenylalanine. Of the read, only the CDR3 DNA is kept; its 42 bases are in frame from base 1. One collaborating source in Seattle enrolled patients during active infection and followed them longitudinally through the course of disease. Each collaborating institution followed its own protocols to collect whole blood in K2EDTA tubes. Collaborator samples were shipped for TCRbeta analysis as frozen whole blood, isolated PBMCs, or DNA extracted from either sample type. TCRbeta CDR3 regions were amplified from genomic DNA by means of the immunoSEQ Assay, a bias-controlled multiplex PCR. The paper's processing steps were these. Within the assay, amplification of reference gene primers was used to estimate how many nucleated cells each sample contained. To quantify the absolute abundance of each unique TCRbeta CDR3 rearrangement, sequence reads were collapsed and filtered. Productive Simpson clonality was computed per sample as the square root of Simpson's diversity index over productive rearrangements. What TCRdb holds here is the immuneACCESS table cut down to in-frame rearrangements. Part of the clones is not present; checked against another copy, under half of the missing clones reflect an unresolved V gene, and the others are unexplained. The V and J calls and clone size were taken over from that table, and D and trimming were inferred from the DNA. Recorded for this sample are 400,000 or so clones; about 87% of them occurred a single time. Roughly 0.76% of the sample comes from the top ten.

For this clone: There is no known antigen for this receptor. Base qualities were left out, and no much larger clone turns up one base away.

The clonotype was recovered from a man in his late teens or twenties with COVID-19, enrolled during active disease. Input material: peripheral blood. This chain is built from TRBV20-1 and TRBJ2-3; the junction holds 7 bases that match TRBD2. The nucleotide sequence reads TGCAGTGCTAGTTTAGGACTAGGGTTTGATACGCAGTATTTT. This is translated as CSASLGLGFDTQYF.